This TCR beta chain appears in the sequencing data of a study of beta chain features in type 1 diabetes (dated 2018 in TCRdb). About the investigation overall: Mean age, gender distribution, total cell number and subset yield did not differ between patients and healthy donors. A total of roughly 100 million sorted cells were examined across all samples, and a strong correlation was observed between cell number per subset and RNA yield. In the study, TCRB repertoires of sorted circulating CD4+ T cell subsets from recently diagnosed type 1 diabetes patients were compared with those of matched healthy donors. Regulatory and stem cell-like memory subsets were isolated from only 8 patients and about eight healthy donors, whereas naive and central memory subsets came from all 30 or so donors. General findings and caveats noted by the study authors: Shorter templates might be favored by PCR, yet because patient and control samples were amplified and corrected together, any such skew would affect both groups equally. Patients with type 1 diabetes made fewer insertions and deleted more nucleotides at VDJ recombination sites, implying thymic rearrangement abnormalities. In all four CD4+ subsets, TCRB CDR3 length was moderately but significantly shorter in type 1 diabetes patients. Naive, central memory and regulatory TCRB repertoires appeared to be more alike among patients than among healthy donors. Because cDNA was sequenced instead of genomic DNA, highly expressing activated cells could be over-represented, though the groups showed no difference in activation or CD3 levels. HLA sub-analyses involved small numbers of individuals, so any influence of HLA type on TCRB rearrangement remained unresolved.

Each donor gave one peripheral blood draw, about 110 mL on average, collected into heparinised tubes. A BD FACSAria II and a panel including CD45RO, CCR7, CD25, CD127, CD95 and CD27 were used to sort naive, central memory, regulatory and stem cell-like memory CD4+ T cells. All sorted populations exceeded 98% purity. PBMCs were separated immediately by Lymphoprep density gradient centrifugation and were stained directly, without being cultured. So that batch effects would be minimized, each experiment stained and sorted samples in pairs, pairing one healthy donor with one patient. Concerning this clone: The specificity of this receptor is unknown. Base qualities are missing; no much larger clone stands one base away.

All of the isolated RNA was reverse transcribed with the High Capacity cDNA Reverse Transcription Kit, so expressed TCRB transcripts were sequenced. Deep immunoSEQ sequencing was performed on naive, central memory and regulatory T cell samples, with an average of about 3.6 million total reads per sample. Sorted cells were lysed in RLT buffer, and RNA was extracted using DNase-treated RNeasy Micro or Mini kits according to cell number. To prevent cross-contamination, each cell subset was processed individually, whereas patient and healthy donor samples were processed jointly. The immunoSEQ multiplex PCR was used to amplify TCRB sequences from cDNA, generating 87-bp fragments that spanned the CDR3 region. The amplicons were sequenced using the Illumina HiSeq platform. The source study handled its data this way. PCR bias was corrected computationally using synthetic template baselines, and reads within Hamming distance 2 were collapsed, with unmergeable singletons discarded. By aligning reads against IMGT, V, D and J genes, CDR3 length, and insertions or deletions at six rearrangement sites were assigned. Within each subset, clonotype counts were normalized to sorted cell number, after which true diversity and Gini coefficients were computed with the tcR R package. Repertoire sharing was quantified using the overlap coefficient calculated on TCRB nucleotide sequences. Out-of-frame TCRB sequences from naive cells were analyzed as a proxy for the pre-selection repertoire. Not all clones reach the TCRdb copy of this immuneACCESS table, which keeps in-frame sequences only. Checked studies attribute under half of the gap to unresolved V genes and leave the rest unexplained. Clone size and the V and J calls come from that table; the DNA yielded D and trimming. Across this sample there are more than 300,000 clones, with 10% to 15% seen only once. In total, the top ten clones hold about 0.01% of the sample.

The CDR3 contains 14 residues, cysteine and phenylalanine counted. Kept here is only the CDR3 DNA, which spans 42 bases and is read in frame from base 1. From V the trimming removes 3 bases and from J it removes 6 bases, while the gene matches leave 5 bases of the junction unaccounted for. Taken from the germline V gene, the CDR1 and CDR2 loops are KGHSH and LQKENI. The sequence is built from TRBV18 and TRBJ1-2, and TRBD1 aligns with 9 junction nucleotides. The TCR sequence derives from a woman under 30 with type 1 diabetes. The sequencing sample was made of naive CD4+ T cells from blood. The cell subset or site label of this sample denotes: true naive CD4+ T cells. CDR3 protein: CASSPLTGGDGYTF. The nucleotide sequence is TGTGCCAGCTCACCGCTGACAGGGGGAGATGGCTACACCTTC.